One and the same sample provided the 25 T cell receptor beta chains below, sequenced in a study of spatial heterogeneity in lung cancer. TCRdb recomputed calls from the 5' RACE reads with MiXCR, one row per CDR3 protein. Altogether 850 to 1,200 distinct CDR3 sequences are present, 25% to 30% being singletons, with the ten largest covering around 19%. Time point specified: sample taken at primary tumor resection. The antigens these receptors bind are not known. Study-wide results and caveats: Tumor mutation counts were tracked by expanded intratumoral alpha and beta TCR counts.

Sequenced material: lung tumor tissue, taken at surgery. The receptor set was obtained from a male donor with early-stage non-small cell lung cancer.

This clonotype rates as large (0.1 to 1%). This chain links TRBV6-1 with TRBJ2-1; D remains unclear. From germline, CDR1 is MNHNS and CDR2 SASEGT. The CDR3 consists of 12 residues. Trimming left V 5 bases short and J 2 bases short, with 4 bases between. The CDR3 sequence: CASSQTYNEQFF. The CDR3 nucleotides read TGTGCCAGCAGTCAGACCTACAATGAGCAGTTCTTC.

This clonotype was detected only a few times. This sequence joins TRBV6-5 and TRBJ2-1; no reliable D call. This CDR3 spans 14 amino acids. Trimming shortened V by 5 bases and J by 5 bases, and 13 bases separated the two germline ends. Germline lookup yields CDR1 MNHEY and CDR2 SVGAGI. CDR3 sequence: CASSPIISDNEQFF. CDR3 in DNA: TGTGCCAGCAGTCCTATTATATCGGACAATGAGCAGTTCTTC.

In its sample, this clonotype is medium-sized. The V gene is TRBV7-3, the J gene TRBJ2-3; 10 nucleotides agree with TRBD1. Trimming at V came to 3 bases and at J to 5 bases, leaving 5 bases not matched to a gene. Looked up from germline, CDR1 is SGHTA and CDR2 is FQGTGA. The CDR3 spans 15 residues. The CDR3 reads CASSLTGGFGDTQYF. DNA for the CDR3: TGTGCCAGCAGCTTGACAGGGGGCTTTGGAGATACGCAGTATTTT.

This clonotype was picked up a small number of times. V usage is TRBV28 and J usage is TRBJ2-2; 7 nucleotides align to TRBD2. The V and J ends lost 5 bases and 2 bases, in that order; junction bases with no gene match: 8. There are 16 residues in the CDR3. The V gene's germline CDR1 is MDHEN and CDR2 SYDVKM. The CDR3 spells CASSPLLAANTGELFF. CDR3 nucleotides: TGTGCCAGCAGTCCCCTTCTAGCGGCCAACACCGGGGAGCTGTTTTTT.

By share of the sample, this clonotype is large. The chain is built from TRBV7-9 and TRBJ1-6; TRBD1 matches 9 bases. This CDR3 has 17 amino acids. CDR1 and CDR2 from the germline V gene are SEHNR and FQNEAQ (reference sequence). V lost 5 bases, J lost 9 bases, and 14 bases stayed unmatched. CDR3 nucleotides: TGTGCCAGCAGCCACAGAACCGGGACAGGGATTTTTTCACCCCTCCACTTT. This gives the protein CASSHRTGTGIFSPLHF.

Sample share makes this clonotype large. The genes are TRBV5-1 and TRBJ1-5; no reliable D call. Germline V gene sequence: CDR1 SGHRS, CDR2 YFSETQ. The CDR3 extends over 14 amino acids. The V end was cut by 5 bases, the J end by 2 bases, with 11 bases between. The CDR3 DNA follows: TGCGCCAGCAGGGCCGGGGATGGCAATCAGCCCCAGCATTTT. Protein product: CASRAGDGNQPQHF.

The chain has TRBV6-5 and TRBJ2-7; unclear D gene. The CDR3 covers 13 residues. The germline gives CDR1 MNHEY, CDR2 SVGAGI. Between the trimmed V and J ends, which lost 2 bases and 7 bases, there was a span of 12 bases. CDR3 in amino acids: CASSYVGLSEQYF. The CDR3 DNA follows: TGTGCCAGCAGTTACGTGGGCCTGAGTGAGCAGTACTTC.

Within the sample, this clonotype is large. The J gene is TRBJ2-6, the V gene TRBV7-2; 7 positions match TRBD1. Germline CDR1 SGHTA, CDR2 FQGNSA. The CDR3 is 17 amino acids. With V trimmed by 5 bases and J by 0 bases, 7 bases remained unmatched. The DNA for the CDR3 is TGTGCCAGCAGCCCAAAGACAGGGAGCTCTGGGGCCAACGTCCTGACTTTC. Amino acids: CASSPKTGSSGANVLTF. Drawing the rest from reference TRBV7-2 and TRBJ2-6, the complete variable domain is GAGVSQSPSNKVTEKGKDVELRCDPISGHTALYWYRQSLGQGLEFLIYFQGNSAPDKSGLPSDRFSAERTGGSVSTLTIQRTQQEDSAVYLCASSPKTGSSGANVLTFGAGSRLTVL.

This clonotype was seen many times. V gene TRBV12-3 or TRBV12-4 combines with J gene TRBJ2-1, with no clear D. V shed 5 bases and J shed 0 bases, with 11 bases lying between them. The CDR3 consists of 15 residues. In DNA form, the CDR3 reads TGTGCCAGCAGTCCCCGGACGAGCTCCTACAATGAGCAGTTCTTC. Its translation: CASSPRTSSYNEQFF.

This chain connects TRBV7-8 to TRBJ2-4; the D call may be TRBD1 or TRBD2 (6 bases each). Trimming took 5 bases from V and 0 from J, leaving 11 bases between them. This CDR3 is 15 amino acids long. Germline values: CDR1 SGHVS, CDR2 FQNEAQ. CDR3 sequence reads: CASSIGGGAKNIQYF. CDR3 DNA sequence: TGTGCCAGCAGCATTGGAGGGGGAGCCAAAAACATTCAGTACTTC.

This clonotype rates as large. J is TRBJ2-1 and V is TRBV7-6, with a weak D call TRBD2 (5 bases). This CDR3 spans 16 amino acids. V gave up 2 bases and J gave up 2 bases, with 13 bases separating them. Germline-derived CDR1 and CDR2 are SGHVS and FNYEAQ. This chain's CDR3 is CASSLTASPTYNEQFF. DNA for the CDR3: TGTGCCAGCAGCTTAACGGCTAGCCCTACCTACAATGAGCAGTTCTTC.

V is TRBV6-6 and J is TRBJ2-1; no definite D call. Trimming cost V 5 bases and J 3 bases, with 8 bases left between them. The CDR3 length is 13 residues. CDR1 is MNHNY, CDR2 SVGAGI, per germline (reference sequence). CDR3 nucleotides: TGTGCCAGCAGTCCGGAAAACTACAATGAGCAGTTCTTC. Translated: CASSPENYNEQFF.

This sequence joins TRBV12-5 and TRBJ2-5; D call uncertain. This CDR3 comprises 16 residues. The germline CDR1 and CDR2 sequences are LGHNT and FRNRAP. The V and J ends lost 1 base and 5 bases respectively, with 17 bases between them. The CDR3 DNA sequence: TGTGCTAGTGGTTTGGCTCTTGGTGGGCCGACGGAGACCCAGTACTTC. Translated: CASGLALGGPTETQYF.

The V gene is TRBV20-1, the J gene TRBJ1-2; D is uncertain. CDR1 is DFQATT and CDR2 is SNEGSKA in the germline V gene (reference sequence). The CDR3 length is 10 residues. V dropped 6 bases and J dropped 7 bases, with 9 bases sitting between them. In DNA form, the CDR3 reads TGCAGTGCCTGGACTCTTGGCTACACCTTC. Protein: CSAWTLGYTF.

This clonotype is medium-sized in the sample. V is TRBV3-1 and J is TRBJ2-5; no clear D. The CDR3 covers 18 residues. Germline CDR1 and CDR2: LGHDT and YNNKEL (reference sequence). With 5 bases removed from V and 2 bases from J, the gap between germline ends came to 24 bases. The CDR3 coding sequence is TGTGCCAGCAGCAAAGTAAACGTTAGGGCGTTCAGGCAAGAGACCCAGTACTTC. Its protein is CASSKVNVRAFRQETQYF.

This clonotype is labeled medium-sized. V gene TRBV28 combines with J gene TRBJ2-4; D is uncertain. CDR1 is MDHEN, CDR2 SYDVKM, per germline. CDR3 length: 12 residues. Trimming stripped 2 bases from V and 1 base from J, with 0 bases between. The CDR3 region has the DNA TGTGCCAGCAGTTTAGCCAAAAACATTCAGTACTTC. Amino acid sequence: CASSLAKNIQYF.

This clonotype appeared a few times. V gene TRBV7-6 combines with J gene TRBJ2-5; 7 bases map to TRBD2. V shed 1 base and J 2 bases; nucleotides not matched to a gene: 7. The germline V gene has CDR1 SGHVS and CDR2 FNYEAQ. CDR3 length: 16 amino acids. The CDR3 protein is CASSLESSGQQETQYF. As DNA, the CDR3 is TGTGCCAGCAGCTTAGAATCTAGCGGACAACAAGAGACCCAGTACTTC.

In its sample, this clonotype is large (0.1 to 1%). The chain uses TRBV29-1 and TRBJ2-1; no reliable D call. The CDR3 runs to 13 residues. V shed 4 bases and J shed 1 base, with 8 bases lying between them. Germline V gene lookup returns CDR1 SQVTM and CDR2 ANQGSEA. CDR3 bases: TGCAGCGTTGCTACGGAATCCTACAATGAGCAGTTCTTC. Translation gives CSVATESYNEQFF.

This clonotype appeared a few times. The genes are TRBV19 and TRBJ1-2; D is perhaps TRBD1 (5 bases). Trimming pared 7 bases from V and 10 bases from J, leaving 19 bases between. CDR3 size: 13 residues. The germline V gene encodes CDR1 LNHDA and CDR2 SQIVND (reference sequence). This chain's CDR3 is CASNPWFGADYTF. The CDR3 nucleotides read TGTGCCAGTAATCCGTGGTTTGGGGCGGACTACACCTTC.

Ten or more counts support this clonotype. V gene TRBV2 combines with J gene TRBJ2-1; TRBD1 matches at 8 bases. The germline V gene encodes CDR1 SNHLY and CDR2 FYNNEI. This CDR3 has 16 amino acids. J gave up 2 bases and V 8 bases, and 11 bases lay outside the gene matches. CDR3 amino acids: CASLYPQGDTYNEQFF. The CDR3 region has the DNA TGTGCCAGCCTCTACCCACAGGGGGACACCTACAATGAGCAGTTCTTC.

The genes are TRBV20-1 and TRBJ2-1; 8 nucleotides agree with TRBD2. V lost 5 bases and J lost 3; bases outside the gene matches: 6. The CDR3 totals 14 residues. The germline CDR1 and CDR2 sequences are DFQATT and SNEGSKA (reference sequence). The DNA for the CDR3 is TGCAGTGCTTCAAGCGGGGGCCACTACAATGAGCAGTTCTTC. Its protein is CSASSGGHYNEQFF.

Only a few counts were recorded for this clonotype. This rearrangement joins TRBV18 to TRBJ1-5; TRBD1 is a possible D gene (5 bases). The CDR3 runs 17 residues. Germline V gene lookup returns CDR1 KGHSH and CDR2 LQKENI. Trimming removed 8 bases at V and 4 bases at J, with 24 bases between. CDR3 nucleotide sequence: TGTGCCAGCGCCCGGGCCCCCAGGGTCCTGGGAAATCAGCCCCAGCATTTT. Translated, it gives CASARAPRVLGNQPQHF.

This rearrangement joins TRBV5-6 to TRBJ1-2; TRBD1 matches 11 bases. The CDR3 totals 14 residues. The trim removed 1 base at V and 5 bases at J, leaving 1 base unmatched. CDR1 is SGHDT and CDR2 is YYEEEE in the germline V gene. The CDR3 DNA is TGTGCCAGCAGCTTGTGGGACAGGGGGTATGGCTACACCTTC. Amino acid sequence: CASSLWDRGYGYTF.

The rearrangement joins TRBV4-2 to TRBJ2-1, with 8 nucleotides matching TRBD2. This CDR3 has 13 amino acids. The junction had 10 bases not matched to a gene; V was cut back by 9 bases and J by 9 bases. Per the germline V gene, CDR1 is LGHNA and CDR2 is YNFKEQ. The CDR3 DNA follows: TGTGCCAGTACCCCAGGCCGGGAGGGTGAGCAGTTCTTC. It yields the protein CASTPGREGEQFF.

This clonotype was counted at least ten times. V and J are TRBV5-1 and TRBJ2-1, with TRBD2 as a possible D gene (5 bases). Between the trimmed V and J ends, which lost 0 bases and 7 bases, there was a span of 17 bases. The CDR3 is 16 amino acids. CDR1 and CDR2 from the germline V gene are SGHRS and YFSETQ. CDR3 bases: TGCGCCAGCAGCTTGGCAGTGGGGATAGCGACAAATGAGCAGTTCTTC. This translates into CASSLAVGIATNEQFF.